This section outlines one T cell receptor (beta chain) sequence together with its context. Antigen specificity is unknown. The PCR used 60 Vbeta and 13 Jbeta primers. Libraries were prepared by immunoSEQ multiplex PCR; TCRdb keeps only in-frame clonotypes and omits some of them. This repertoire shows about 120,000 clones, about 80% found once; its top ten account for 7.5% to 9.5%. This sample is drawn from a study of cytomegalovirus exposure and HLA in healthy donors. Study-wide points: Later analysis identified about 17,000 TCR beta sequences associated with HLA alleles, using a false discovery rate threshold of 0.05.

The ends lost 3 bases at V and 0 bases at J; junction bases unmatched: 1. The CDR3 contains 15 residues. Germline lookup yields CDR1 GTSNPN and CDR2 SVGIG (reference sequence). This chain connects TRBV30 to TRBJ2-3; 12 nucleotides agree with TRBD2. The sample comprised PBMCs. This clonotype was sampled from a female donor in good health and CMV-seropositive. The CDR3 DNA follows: TGTGCCTGGAGACTAGCGGGGGGCAGCACAGATACGCAGTATTTT. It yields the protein CAWRLAGGSTDTQYF.